The 24 T cell receptor beta chains reported below all come from one sample, sequenced in a study of technical replicates of blood from a handful of donors. Sequencing was performed with immunoSEQ multiplex PCR; in TCRdb, only in-frame clones are kept and a portion is missing. This sample has tens of thousands of clones, with roughly 96% found just once. Sequenced input: T cells isolated from PBMCs. The receptors stem from a human donor in good health.

The rearrangement links TRBV5-4 to TRBJ1-5; TRBD1 agrees at 8 bases. The CDR3 totals 16 residues. Germline loops: CDR1 SGHNT, CDR2 YYREEE (reference sequence). Losses at the gene ends were 4 bases for V and 7 bases for J; bases not matched to a gene: 13. CDR3 sequence: CASSPTPGTGRQPQHF. In DNA form, the CDR3 reads TGTGCCAGCAGCCCTACTCCCGGGACAGGCCGGCAGCCCCAGCATTTT.

The chain uses TRBV7-9 and TRBJ2-7, with a weak D call TRBD1 (5 bases). The V and J ends lost 5 bases and 2 bases respectively, with 10 bases between them. In germline, CDR1 is SEHNR, CDR2 FQNEAQ (reference sequence). The CDR3 sequence is 13 residues long. CDR3 DNA sequence: TGTGCCAGCAGCAGAGACAGCCCCTACGAGCAGTACTTC. Amino acids: CASSRDSPYEQYF.

The J gene is TRBJ2-3, the V gene TRBV30; 8 nucleotides align to TRBD2. With V trimmed by 0 bases and J by 4 bases, 0 bases remained unmatched. Germline V CDR1 and CDR2: GTSNPN, SVGIG (reference sequence). The CDR3 spans 13 residues. The DNA of the CDR3 is TGTGCCTGGAGTGTAGCGGGAGCAGATACGCAGTATTTT. It yields the protein CAWSVAGADTQYF.

This rearrangement joins TRBV10-1 to TRBJ2-1, with 7 bases lining up with TRBD1. V lost 2 bases to trimming and J lost 6 bases; unmatched junction nucleotides: 10. Per germline, CDR1 WNHNN and CDR2 SYGVQD (reference sequence). The length of the CDR3 is 16 residues. The CDR3 loop is CASSERTGIKGNEQFF. The CDR3 coding sequence is TGCGCCAGCAGTGAGAGGACAGGCATCAAGGGCAATGAGCAGTTCTTC.

V and J are TRBV10-3 and TRBJ2-7, with TRBD2 identical over 12 bases. The CDR3 spans 14 residues. The germline CDR1 and CDR2 sequences are ENHRY and SYGVKD. V trimming: 10 bases; J trimming: 5 bases; junction bases outside the gene matches: 9. The CDR3 coding sequence is TGTGCCACCGACGAACTAGCGGGAGGTGACGAGCAGTACTTC. Translated, it gives CATDELAGGDEQYF.

This clone appeared a single time. The chain uses TRBV4-3 and TRBJ1-3, with TRBD1 identical over 8 bases. The CDR3 contains 18 residues. Germline CDR1 reads LGHNA; CDR2 reads YSLEER. J gave up 1 base and V 2 bases, and 10 bases lay outside the gene matches. This CDR3 reads CASSQTPSTGESGNTIYF. The DNA of the CDR3 is TGCGCCAGCAGCCAAACCCCCTCGACAGGGGAGTCTGGAAACACCATATATTTT.

The chain uses TRBV19 and TRBJ2-5; perhaps TRBD1 as D (5 bases). The CDR3 loop spans 13 amino acids. Per germline, CDR1 LNHDA and CDR2 SQIVND (reference sequence). Trimming cost V 6 bases and J 4 bases, with 12 bases left between them. The CDR3 is CASSPEQGETQYF. The CDR3 nucleotides are TGTGCCAGTAGCCCGGAGCAGGGAGAGACCCAGTACTTC.

This rearrangement joins TRBV7-8 to TRBJ1-5; D gene ambiguous. Germline V lookup: CDR1 SGHVS, CDR2 FQNEAQ. V was trimmed by 4 bases and J by 0 bases, leaving 13 bases between them. The CDR3 consists of 16 residues. CDR3 region: CASSSETGYSNQPQHF. As DNA, the CDR3 is TGTGCCAGCAGCTCGGAGACGGGGTATAGCAATCAGCCCCAGCATTTT.

The rearrangement uses TRBV11-3 and TRBJ2-7; TRBD2 agrees at 14 bases. V lost 6 bases to trimming and J lost 5 bases; unmatched junction nucleotides: 12. The germline CDR1 and CDR2 sequences are SGHNT and YENEEA. The CDR3 extends over 17 amino acids. The CDR3: CASSIEGLAGAFNEQYF. For the CDR3, the DNA is TGTGCCAGCAGTATAGAGGGACTAGCGGGAGCTTTCAACGAGCAGTACTTC.

The rearrangement links TRBV9 to TRBJ2-3; D is possibly TRBD1 (7 bases). V lost 5 bases, J lost 2 bases, and 12 bases lay in between. There are 14 residues in the CDR3. CDR1 SGDLS and CDR2 YYNGEE come from the germline V gene. CDR3 sequence: CASSAEGATDTQYF. DNA of the CDR3: TGTGCCAGCAGTGCGGAGGGGGCCACAGATACGCAGTATTTT.

This chain links TRBV28 with TRBJ1-1; D is ambiguous. Trimming shortened V by 3 bases and J by 8 bases, and 19 bases separated the two germline ends. CDR3 size: 15 residues. The germline CDR1 and CDR2 sequences are MDHEN and SYDVKM. The CDR3: CASSFLGGPNEEAFF. CDR3 coding DNA: TGTGCCAGCAGTTTTTTAGGAGGGCCAAATGAGGAAGCTTTCTTT.

As for this clone: Within the sample, other DNA sequences also encode this same CDR3. The chain recombines TRBV9 with TRBJ2-7; D uncertain. V lost 4 bases and J 0 bases, leaving 5 bases between the germline ends. The CDR3 loop spans 12 amino acids. Germline V gene data show CDR1 as SGDLS and CDR2 as YYNGEE. DNA of the CDR3: TGTGCCAGCAGCCGCAGCTCCTACGAGCAGTACTTC. Translating gives CASSRSSYEQYF.

The rearrangement links TRBV11-3 to TRBJ1-2; 7 nucleotides agree with TRBD1. Trimming took 1 base from V and 5 from J; bases not matched to a gene: 1. CDR1 and CDR2 (germline): SGHNT, YENEEA. The CDR3 sequence is 13 residues long. CDR3 bases: TGTGCCAGCAGCTTAGGACAGGGTTATGGCTACACCTTC. Translated: CASSLGQGYGYTF.

V gene TRBV15 combines with J gene TRBJ1-5; D remains unclear. Trimming removed 3 bases from V and 6 bases from J, with 15 bases in between. The CDR3 spans 15 residues. CDR1 and CDR2 from the germline V gene are LNHNV and YYDKDF (reference sequence). The CDR3 DNA reads TGTGCCACCAGCAGCTTTACTGGTTTTAGTCAGCCCCAGCATTTT. As protein: CATSSFTGFSQPQHF.

The chain recombines TRBV5-4 with TRBJ2-4; D unresolved. V was cut by 0 bases and J by 0 bases, with 7 bases left in between. Germline values: CDR1 SGHNT, CDR2 YYREEE (reference sequence). The CDR3 covers 15 residues. CDR3 nucleotides: TGTGCCAGCAGCTTGGGCGGATTAGCCAAAAACATTCAGTACTTC. It is translated as CASSLGGLAKNIQYF.

This clone was observed once. This chain uses TRBV2 with TRBJ2-7; 11 bases are shared with TRBD2. CDR1 and CDR2 (germline): SNHLY, FYNNEI. With V trimmed by 5 bases and J by 2 bases, 8 bases remained unmatched. This CDR3 has 16 residues. The CDR3: CASSPRTSGSAYEQYF. The CDR3 region has the DNA TGTGCCAGCAGTCCCCGAACTAGCGGGAGTGCCTACGAGCAGTACTTC.

The V and J genes are TRBV18 and TRBJ2-1, with 9 positions matching TRBD1. Germline loops: CDR1 KGHSH, CDR2 LQKENI. The CDR3 contains 14 residues. V shed 3 bases and J 7 bases; nucleotides not matched to a gene: 4. CDR3 protein: CASSPMTGGNEQFF. The CDR3 bases are TGTGCCAGCTCACCGATGACAGGGGGAAATGAGCAGTTCTTC.

The chain has TRBV4-2 and TRBJ2-7; D unclear. CDR3 size: 14 residues. In germline, CDR1 is LGHNA, CDR2 YNFKEQ. V lost 0 bases, J lost 3 bases, and 9 bases lay in between. The CDR3 sequence: CASSQDSQYYEQYF. The CDR3 DNA reads TGTGCCAGCAGCCAAGATAGTCAATACTACGAGCAGTACTTC.

The V call is TRBV9, the J call TRBJ2-7; 7 bases map to TRBD1. With 2 bases clipped from V and 7 bases from J, the junction kept 15 bases outside the gene matches. This CDR3 spans 16 amino acids. CDR1 SGDLS and CDR2 YYNGEE come from the germline V gene. CDR3: CASSVRGTVGPEEQYF. The DNA of the CDR3 is TGTGCCAGCAGCGTGAGGGGGACAGTCGGCCCAGAGGAGCAGTACTTC.

V is TRBV6-1 and J is TRBJ2-7; TRBD1 matches 7 bases. CDR3 length: 14 amino acids. Germline V CDR1 and CDR2: MNHNS, SASEGT. V lost 2 bases to trimming and J lost 3 bases; unmatched junction nucleotides: 4. The CDR3 is CASSEWTGFYEQYF. The CDR3 DNA follows: TGTGCCAGCAGTGAATGGACAGGTTTCTACGAGCAGTACTTC.

This chain connects TRBV7-3 to TRBJ1-1; the D gene is possibly TRBD1 (6 bases). Between the trimmed V and J ends, which lost 1 base and 3 bases, there was a span of 6 bases. This CDR3 contains 13 residues. CDR1 SGHTA and CDR2 FQGTGA come from the germline V gene. CDR3 region: CASSLKGDTEAFF. The DNA of the CDR3 is TGTGCCAGCAGCTTAAAGGGGGACACTGAAGCTTTCTTT.

This sequence joins TRBV19 and TRBJ1-1; D unclear. Germline CDR1 and CDR2: LNHDA and SQIVND (reference sequence). V was cut by 5 bases and J by 0 bases, with 7 bases left in between. The CDR3 is 13 residues long. Here the CDR3 DNA reads TGTGCCAGTAGTCCCCAGTTGAACACTGAAGCTTTCTTT. Translating gives CASSPQLNTEAFF.

The CDR3 DNA sequence: TGTGCCAGCAGCTTAGGTCCCGCCCTGACAGGGAGAAACTACGAGCAGTACTTC. The encoded protein is CASSLGPALTGRNYEQYF. The J gene is TRBJ2-7, the V gene TRBV7-9, with 7 bases fitting TRBD1. From germline, CDR1 is SEHNR and CDR2 FQNEAQ (reference sequence). This CDR3 is 18 amino acids long. The J segment lost 3 bases and the V segment lost 1 base, leaving 15 bases of the junction unmatched.

The V and J genes are TRBV11-2 and TRBJ2-5; maybe TRBD1 (6 bases). This CDR3 region has 15 residues. V lost 2 bases and J 2 bases, leaving 12 bases between the germline ends. CDR1 SGHAT and CDR2 FQNNGV come from the germline V gene. The CDR3 loop reads CASSLNPGAQETQYF. In DNA form, the CDR3 reads TGTGCCAGCAGCTTAAATCCAGGGGCACAAGAGACCCAGTACTTC.